The clone carrying this T cell receptor (beta chain) was found many times. Its target is unknown. These data are taken from a study of CD8 T cells in ankylosing spondylitis. The study, taken as a whole, reports: Reported data indicate significant enrichment of disease-linked clones within matched ankylosing spondylitis synovial fluid. Existing reports had already noted some motif variants in reactive arthritis synovial fluid and blood. Typical of ankylosing spondylitis blood, it appeared, was a TCR beta motif of about eight highly homologous variants.

TCRdb redid the calling of the 5' RACE reads with MiXCR, one entry per CDR3 protein. Here the sample spans 350,000 or so distinct CDR3 sequences, 11% being singletons. The sample comprised blood, either unsorted or a sorted T cell fraction (not recorded which). The receptor was derived from a female donor with ankylosing spondylitis or in good health (not recorded which).

The CDR3, as DNA: TGCAGCGTTGAAGGGCGGGAGGTCCCATTCTACGAGCAGTACTTC. Translated, it gives CSVEGREVPFYEQYF. The genes are TRBV29-1 and TRBJ2-7, with 8 bases that match TRBD2. This CDR3 has 15 residues. Germline lookup yields CDR1 SQVTM and CDR2 ANQGSEA. V gave up 1 base and J gave up 3 bases; unmatched junction bases: 8.